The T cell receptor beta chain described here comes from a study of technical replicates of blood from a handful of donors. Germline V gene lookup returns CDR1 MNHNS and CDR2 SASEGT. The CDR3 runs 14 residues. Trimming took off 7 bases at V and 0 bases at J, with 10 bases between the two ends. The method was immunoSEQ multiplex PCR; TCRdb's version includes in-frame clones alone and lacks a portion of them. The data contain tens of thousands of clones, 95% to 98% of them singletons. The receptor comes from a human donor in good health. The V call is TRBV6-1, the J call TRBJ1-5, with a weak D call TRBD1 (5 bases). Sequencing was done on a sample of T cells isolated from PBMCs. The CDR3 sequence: CASTGGDSNQPQHF. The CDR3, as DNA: TGTGCCAGCACCGGAGGGGATAGCAATCAGCCCCAGCATTTT.